This record concerns one T cell receptor beta chain sequence. Its cognate antigen is unknown. This sample is part of a study of blood T cells in healthy people across ages. General observations from the study: Diversity was higher, and naive CD4+ cells more numerous, in long-lived donors than in aged donors.

A second about 6 to 12 cycle PCR used barcoded and J-beta primers. TCRdb passed the 5' RACE reads through MiXCR, listing each CDR3 protein once. The table includes some 800,000 distinct CDR3 sequences, approximately 25% detected once. The germline V gene has CDR1 MNHEY and CDR2 SVGAGI. The CDR3 covers 14 residues. V was cut by 5 bases and J by 0 bases, with 9 bases left in between. The sample was also reused in another study, on T cells of mothers and their children. That source reports: According to the study, all extracted RNA entered cDNA synthesis at 1.5 ug per 15 ul. The study obtained over 8 million TCR beta CDR3 reads per mother and around 2.7 million per child. Among related mother-child pairs, overlap was slightly higher than in unrelated pairs, though not significantly.

Sequencing input: blood. The source is a boy between 10 and 17 years old in good health. This rearrangement joins TRBV6-5 to TRBJ2-3; D may match TRBD1 or TRBD2 (5 bases each). As DNA, the CDR3 is TGTGCCAGCAGTCACCGGGACAGCACAGATACGCAGTATTTT. Amino acid sequence: CASSHRDSTDTQYF.